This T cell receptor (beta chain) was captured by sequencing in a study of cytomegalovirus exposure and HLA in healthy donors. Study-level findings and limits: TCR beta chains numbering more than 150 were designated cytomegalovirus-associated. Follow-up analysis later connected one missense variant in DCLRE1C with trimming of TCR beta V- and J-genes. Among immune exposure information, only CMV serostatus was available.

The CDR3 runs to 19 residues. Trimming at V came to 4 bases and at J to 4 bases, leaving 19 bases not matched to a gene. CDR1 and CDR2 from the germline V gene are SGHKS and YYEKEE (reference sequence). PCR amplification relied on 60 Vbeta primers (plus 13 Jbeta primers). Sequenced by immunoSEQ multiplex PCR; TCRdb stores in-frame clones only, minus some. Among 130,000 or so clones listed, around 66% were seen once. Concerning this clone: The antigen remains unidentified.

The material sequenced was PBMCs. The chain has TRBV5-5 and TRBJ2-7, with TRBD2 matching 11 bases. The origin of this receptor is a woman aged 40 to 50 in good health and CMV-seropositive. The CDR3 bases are TGTGCCAGCAGCGTCAGTGGGGGACTAGCGGATCCCCTCGGGTACGAGCAGTACTTC. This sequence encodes CASSVSGGLADPLGYEQYF. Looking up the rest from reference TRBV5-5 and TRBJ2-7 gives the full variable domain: DAGVTQSPTHLIKTRGQQVTLRCSPISGHKSVSWYQQVLGQGPQFIFQYYEKEERGRGNFPDRFSARQFPNYSSELNVNALLLGDSALYLCASSVSGGLADPLGYEQYFGPGTRLTVT.